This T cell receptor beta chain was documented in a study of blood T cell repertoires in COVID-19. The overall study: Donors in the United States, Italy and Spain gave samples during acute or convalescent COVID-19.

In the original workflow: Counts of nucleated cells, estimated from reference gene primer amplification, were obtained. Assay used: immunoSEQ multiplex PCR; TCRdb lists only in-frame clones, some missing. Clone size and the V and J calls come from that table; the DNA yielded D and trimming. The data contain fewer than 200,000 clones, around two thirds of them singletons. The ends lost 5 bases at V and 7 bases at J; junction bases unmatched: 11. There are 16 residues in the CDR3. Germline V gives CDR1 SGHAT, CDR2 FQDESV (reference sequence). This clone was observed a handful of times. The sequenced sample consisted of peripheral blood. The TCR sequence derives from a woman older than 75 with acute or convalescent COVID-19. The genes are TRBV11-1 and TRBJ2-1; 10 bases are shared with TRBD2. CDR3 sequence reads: CASSPPGLADPNEQFF. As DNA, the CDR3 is TGTGCCAGCAGCCCACCTGGACTAGCGGATCCGAATGAGCAGTTCTTC.